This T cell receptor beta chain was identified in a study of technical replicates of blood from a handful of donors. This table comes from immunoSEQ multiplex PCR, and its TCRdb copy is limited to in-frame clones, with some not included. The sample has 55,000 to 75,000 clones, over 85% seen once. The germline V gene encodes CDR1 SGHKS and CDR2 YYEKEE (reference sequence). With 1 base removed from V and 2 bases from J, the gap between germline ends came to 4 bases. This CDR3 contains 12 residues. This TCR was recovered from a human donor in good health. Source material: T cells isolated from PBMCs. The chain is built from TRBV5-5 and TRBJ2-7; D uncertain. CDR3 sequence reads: CASSLTTYEQYF. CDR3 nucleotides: TGTGCCAGCAGCTTGACTACCTACGAGCAGTACTTC.